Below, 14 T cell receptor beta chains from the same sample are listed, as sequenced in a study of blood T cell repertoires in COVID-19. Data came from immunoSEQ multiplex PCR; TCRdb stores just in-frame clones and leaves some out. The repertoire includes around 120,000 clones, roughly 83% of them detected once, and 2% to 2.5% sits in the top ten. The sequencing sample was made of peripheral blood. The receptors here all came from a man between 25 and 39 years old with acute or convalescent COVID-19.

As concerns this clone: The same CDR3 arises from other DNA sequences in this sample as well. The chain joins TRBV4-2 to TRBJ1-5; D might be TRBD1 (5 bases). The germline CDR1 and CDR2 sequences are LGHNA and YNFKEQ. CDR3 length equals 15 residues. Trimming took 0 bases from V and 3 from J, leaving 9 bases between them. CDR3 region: CASSQDPGNNQPQHF. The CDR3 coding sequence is TGTGCCAGCAGCCAAGACCCAGGGAACAATCAGCCCCAGCATTTT.

CDR3 sequence reads: CASSVEQGAQTEAFF. In nucleotides, the CDR3 is TGTGCCAGCAGCGTAGAACAGGGGGCGCAGACTGAAGCTTTCTTT. This chain links TRBV9 with TRBJ1-1, with TRBD1 matching 9 bases. Germline trimming cut 0 bases from V and 5 bases from J; bases unmatched to any gene: 5. CDR3 length equals 15 residues. From germline, CDR1 is SGDLS and CDR2 YYNGEE.

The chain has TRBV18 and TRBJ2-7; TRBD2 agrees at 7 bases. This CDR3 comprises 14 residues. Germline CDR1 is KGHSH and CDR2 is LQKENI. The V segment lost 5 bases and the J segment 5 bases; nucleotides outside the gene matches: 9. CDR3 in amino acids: CASSGTKDVHEQYV. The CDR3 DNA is TGTGCCAGCTCAGGGACTAAAGACGTCCACGAGCAGTACGTC.

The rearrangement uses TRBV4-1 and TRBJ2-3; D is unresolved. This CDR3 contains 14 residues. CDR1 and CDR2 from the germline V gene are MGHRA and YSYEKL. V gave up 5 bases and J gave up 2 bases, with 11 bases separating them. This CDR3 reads CASSYNSYTDTQYF. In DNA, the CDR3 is TGCGCCAGCAGCTACAATTCATACACAGATACGCAGTATTTT.

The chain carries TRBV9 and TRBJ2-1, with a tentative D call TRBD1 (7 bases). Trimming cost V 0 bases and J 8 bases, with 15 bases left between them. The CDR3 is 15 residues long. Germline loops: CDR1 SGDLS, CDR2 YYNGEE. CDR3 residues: CASSVGGSGGYEQFF. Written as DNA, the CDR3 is TGTGCCAGCAGCGTAGGGGGATCAGGGGGGTATGAGCAGTTCTTC.

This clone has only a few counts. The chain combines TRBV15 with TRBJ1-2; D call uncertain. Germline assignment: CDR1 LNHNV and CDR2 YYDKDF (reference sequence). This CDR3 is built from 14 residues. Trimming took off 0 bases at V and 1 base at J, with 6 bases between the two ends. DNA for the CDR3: TGTGCCACCAGCAGAGATCCAGATAACTATGGCTACACCTTC. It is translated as CATSRDPDNYGYTF.

CDR3 residues: CASSQASFYGYTF. In DNA, the CDR3 is TGCGCCAGCAGCCAAGCAAGCTTCTATGGCTACACCTTC. V is TRBV4-3 and J is TRBJ1-2; D is uncertain. CDR3 size: 13 residues. V was trimmed by 1 base and J by 4 bases, leaving 7 bases between them. The germline CDR1 and CDR2 sequences are LGHNA and YSLEER.

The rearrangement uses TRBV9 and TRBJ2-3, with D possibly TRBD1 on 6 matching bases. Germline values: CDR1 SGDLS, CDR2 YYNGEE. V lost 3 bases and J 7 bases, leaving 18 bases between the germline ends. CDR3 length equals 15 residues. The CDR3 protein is CASSGIRGTSHTQYF. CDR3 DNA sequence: TGTGCCAGCAGCGGGATCAGGGGTACCTCGCATACGCAGTATTTT. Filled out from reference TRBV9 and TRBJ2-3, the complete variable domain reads DSGVTQTPKHLITATGQRVTLRCSPRSGDLSVYWYQQSLDQGLQFLIQYYNGEERAKGNILERFSAQQFPDLHSELNLSSLELGDSALYFCASSGIRGTSHTQYFGPGTRLTVL.

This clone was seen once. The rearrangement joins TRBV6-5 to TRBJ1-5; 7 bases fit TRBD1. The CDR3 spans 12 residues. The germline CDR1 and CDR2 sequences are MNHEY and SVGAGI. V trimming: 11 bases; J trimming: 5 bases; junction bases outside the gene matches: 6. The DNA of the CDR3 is TGTGCCTCTAAAACAGGGGATCAGCCCCAGCATTTT. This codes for CASKTGDQPQHF.

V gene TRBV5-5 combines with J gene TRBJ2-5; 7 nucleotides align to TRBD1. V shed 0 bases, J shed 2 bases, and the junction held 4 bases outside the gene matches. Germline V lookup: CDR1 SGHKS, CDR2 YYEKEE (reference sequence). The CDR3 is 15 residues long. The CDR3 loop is CASSLGDRFQETQYF. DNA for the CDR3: TGTGCCAGCAGCTTGGGGGACAGATTTCAAGAGACCCAGTACTTC.

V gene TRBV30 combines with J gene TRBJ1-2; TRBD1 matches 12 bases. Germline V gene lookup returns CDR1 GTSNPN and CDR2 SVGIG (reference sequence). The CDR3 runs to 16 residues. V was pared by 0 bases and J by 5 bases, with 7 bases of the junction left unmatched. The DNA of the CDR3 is TGTGCCTGGAGTGTCCTCGGGACAGGGGGCATGTATGGCTACACCTTC. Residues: CAWSVLGTGGMYGYTF.

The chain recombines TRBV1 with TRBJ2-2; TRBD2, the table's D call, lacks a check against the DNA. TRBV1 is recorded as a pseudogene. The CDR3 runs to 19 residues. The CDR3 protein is CTSSQGLAGGPWGAGELFF. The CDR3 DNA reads TGCACCAGCAGCCAGGGACTAGCGGGAGGGCCGTGGGGGGCCGGGGAGCTGTTTTTT.

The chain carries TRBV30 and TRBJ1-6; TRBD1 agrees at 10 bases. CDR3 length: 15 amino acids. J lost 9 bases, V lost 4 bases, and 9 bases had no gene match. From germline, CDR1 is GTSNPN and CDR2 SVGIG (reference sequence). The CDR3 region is CAWNNPGQGSSPLHF. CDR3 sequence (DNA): TGTGCCTGGAATAACCCGGGACAGGGGAGTTCACCCCTCCACTTT.

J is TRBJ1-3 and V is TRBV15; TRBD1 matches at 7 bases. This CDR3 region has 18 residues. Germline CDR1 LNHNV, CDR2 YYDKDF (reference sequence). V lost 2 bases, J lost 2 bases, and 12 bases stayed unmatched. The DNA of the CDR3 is TGTGCCACCAGCAGAACCGTCCATAGAGGGACAGCTGGAAACACCATATATTTT. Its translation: CATSRTVHRGTAGNTIYF. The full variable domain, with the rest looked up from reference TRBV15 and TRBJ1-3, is DAMVIQNPRYQVTQFGKPVTLSCSQTLNHNVMYWYQQKSSQAPKLLFHYYDKDFNNEADTPDNFQSRRPNTSFCFLDIRSPGLGDTAMYLCATSRTVHRGTAGNTIYFGEGSWLTVV.